This is a list of T cell receptor beta chains from one sample in a study of blood T cell repertoires in COVID-19. Some clones are missing from TCRdb's copy, which holds only in-frame ones; the method was immunoSEQ multiplex PCR. The sample includes 150,000 to 200,000 clones, roughly 84% seen only once; the top ten take 3% to 3.5%. Sequenced input: PBMCs or T cells enriched from blood (not recorded which). These receptors originate from a woman in her thirties who had been exposed to COVID-19. The CDR3 runs from the conserved cysteine through the conserved F or W. D genes are given only for firm matches. Size values are once, few and many counts, or a class for expanded clones, and some rows have none.

CDR3 protein: CASSVGTGLAEAFF
CDR3 DNA: TGTGCCAGCAGCGTAGGGACAGGGTTGGCTGAAGCTTTCTTT
V gene: TRBV9
J gene: TRBJ1-1
D gene: TRBD1
clone size: -

CDR3 protein: CASSGGTSGGGKYNEQFF
CDR3 DNA: TGTGCCAGCAGTGGAGGGACTAGCGGGGGAGGCAAGTACAATGAGCAGTTCTTC
V gene: TRBV2
J gene: TRBJ2-1
D gene: TRBD2
clone size: once

CDR3 protein: CASRPSRTGGSPLHF
CDR3 DNA: TGTGCCAGTAGGCCATCTAGGACAGGAGGTTCACCCCTCCACTTT
V gene: TRBV19
J gene: TRBJ1-6
D gene: TRBD1
clone size: -

CDR3 protein: CASSSGQTATNEKLFF
CDR3 DNA: TGTGCCAGCAGCTCCGGACAGACTGCAACTAATGAAAAACTGTTTTTT
V gene: TRBV5-4
J gene: TRBJ1-4
D gene: -
clone size: -

CDR3 protein: CASSRRGGVSEQFF
CDR3 DNA: TGTGCCAGCAGCCGCCGTGGGGGGGTTAGTGAGCAGTTCTTC
V gene: TRBV7-8
J gene: TRBJ2-1
D gene: TRBD2
clone size: -

CDR3 protein: CASSPLAGGSGELFF
CDR3 DNA: TGTGCCAGCAGCCCACTAGCGGGGGGCTCCGGGGAGCTGTTTTTT
V gene: TRBV9
J gene: TRBJ2-2
D gene: TRBD2
clone size: -

CDR3 protein: CASNLDRNTEAFF
CDR3 DNA: TGTGCCAGCAACTTGGACAGGAACACTGAAGCTTTCTTT
V gene: TRBV2
J gene: TRBJ1-1
D gene: -
clone size: -

CDR3 protein: CASSLVTGANVLTF
CDR3 DNA: TGTGCCAGCAGCTTGGTAACTGGGGCCAACGTCCTGACTTTC
V gene: TRBV5-8
J gene: TRBJ2-6
D gene: -
clone size: once

CDR3 protein: CASGLVLGRNTGELFF
CDR3 DNA: TGTGCTAGTGGTTTGGTACTGGGGAGGAACACCGGGGAGCTGTTTTTT
V gene: TRBV12-5
J gene: TRBJ2-2
D gene: -
clone size: -

CDR3 protein: CASSQDRVYYGYTF
CDR3 DNA: TGTGCCAGCAGCCAAGATCGGGTTTACTATGGCTACACCTTC
V gene: TRBV3-1/TRBV3-2
J gene: TRBJ1-2
D gene: -
clone size: -

CDR3 protein: CASSLPSGGYNEQFF
CDR3 DNA: TGTGCCAGCAGCTTGCCTAGCGGGGGTTACAATGAGCAGTTCTTC
V gene: TRBV5-6
J gene: TRBJ2-1
D gene: TRBD2
clone size: -

CDR3 protein: CASSNHRLAGIAGELFF
CDR3 DNA: TGTGCCAGTAGTAACCACAGGCTAGCGGGGATCGCCGGGGAGCTGTTTTTT
V gene: TRBV19
J gene: TRBJ2-2
D gene: TRBD2
clone size: -

CDR3 protein: CASSLSSGNSYEQYF
CDR3 DNA: TGTGCCAGCAGCTTATCTTCGGGGAACTCCTACGAGCAGTACTTC
V gene: TRBV11-2
J gene: TRBJ2-7
D gene: -
clone size: -

CDR3 protein: CASRTAGGQLVFF
CDR3 DNA: TGTGCCAGTAGGACAGCGGGGGGGCAGCTCGTGTTCTTC
V gene: TRBV19
J gene: TRBJ2-1
D gene: TRBD2
clone size: -

CDR3 protein: CASSLRGSEQFF
CDR3 DNA: TGCGCCAGCAGCCTACGAGGTTCTGAGCAGTTCTTC
V gene: TRBV5-1
J gene: TRBJ2-1
D gene: -
clone size: -

CDR3 protein: CASSPSQWVGNAEAFF
CDR3 DNA: TGTGCCAGCTCACCATCCCAATGGGTCGGGAACGCTGAAGCTTTCTTT
V gene: TRBV18
J gene: TRBJ1-1
D gene: -
clone size: -

CDR3 protein: CSVRGLAGASTDTQYF
CDR3 DNA: TGCAGCGTCCGGGGACTAGCGGGGGCCAGCACAGATACGCAGTATTTT
V gene: TRBV29-1
J gene: TRBJ2-3
D gene: TRBD2
clone size: -

CDR3 protein: CASSAGLAALQETQYF
CDR3 DNA: TGTGCCAGCAGCGCCGGACTAGCGGCACTCCAAGAGACCCAGTACTTC
V gene: TRBV9
J gene: TRBJ2-5
D gene: TRBD2
clone size: -